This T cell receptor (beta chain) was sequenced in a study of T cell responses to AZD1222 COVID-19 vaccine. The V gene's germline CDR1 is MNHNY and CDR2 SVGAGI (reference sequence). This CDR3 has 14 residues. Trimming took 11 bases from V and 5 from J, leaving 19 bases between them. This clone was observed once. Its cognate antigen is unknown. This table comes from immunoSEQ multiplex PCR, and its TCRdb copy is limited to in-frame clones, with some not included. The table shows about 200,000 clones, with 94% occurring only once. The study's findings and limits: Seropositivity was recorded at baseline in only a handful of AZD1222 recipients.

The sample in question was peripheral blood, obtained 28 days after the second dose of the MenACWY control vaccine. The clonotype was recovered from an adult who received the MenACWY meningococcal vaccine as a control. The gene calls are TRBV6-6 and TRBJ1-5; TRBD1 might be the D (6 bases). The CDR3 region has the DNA TGTGCCTCCACTAGGGGGGGGAACGATCAGCCCCAGCATTTT. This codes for CASTRGGNDQPQHF.